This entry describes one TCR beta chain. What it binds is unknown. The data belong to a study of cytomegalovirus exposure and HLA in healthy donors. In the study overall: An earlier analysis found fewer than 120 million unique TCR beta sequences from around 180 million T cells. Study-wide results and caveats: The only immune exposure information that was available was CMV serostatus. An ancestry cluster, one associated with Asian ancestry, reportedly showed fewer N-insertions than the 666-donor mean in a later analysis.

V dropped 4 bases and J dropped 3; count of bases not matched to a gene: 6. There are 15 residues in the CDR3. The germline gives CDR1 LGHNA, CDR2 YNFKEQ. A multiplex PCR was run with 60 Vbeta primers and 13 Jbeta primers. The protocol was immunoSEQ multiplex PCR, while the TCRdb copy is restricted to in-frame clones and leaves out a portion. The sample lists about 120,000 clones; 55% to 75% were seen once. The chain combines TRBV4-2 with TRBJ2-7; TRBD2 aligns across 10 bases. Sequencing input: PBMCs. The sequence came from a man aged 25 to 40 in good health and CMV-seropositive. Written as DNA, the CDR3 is TGTGCCAGCAGCCGAGAAGCGGGAGGGCACTACGAGCAGTACTTC. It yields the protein CASSREAGGHYEQYF.